The 25 T cell receptor beta chains presented below share a single source sample, sequenced in a study of CD8+ T cells in alopecia areata. Regarding treatment: oral pan-JAK inhibitor, 5-10 mg twice daily. TCR sequencing used cDNA made by reverse transcription of extracted RNA. Clones were sequenced by immunoSEQ multiplex PCR, and TCRdb holds only the in-frame ones, with some missing. The table shows some 160,000 clones, with about 71% occurring only once. The sequences come from CD4+ T cells sorted from blood, collected at week 4, from a patient treated with tofacitinib. The receptors were gathered from a human donor with alopecia areata.

The J gene is TRBJ1-6, the V gene TRBV5-4, with D tentatively TRBD1 (6 bases). The CDR3 is 14 amino acids. The germline V gene has CDR1 SGHNT and CDR2 YYREEE (reference sequence). V gave up 4 bases and J gave up 9 bases, with 14 bases separating them. CDR3 amino acids: CASSTPEGVSPLHF. The CDR3 DNA reads as TGTGCCAGCAGCACCCCAGAGGGGGTTTCACCCCTCCACTTT.

This clone appeared a single time. V gene TRBV4-2 combines with J gene TRBJ2-7, with D possibly being TRBD2 (6 bases). The germline V gene encodes CDR1 LGHNA and CDR2 YNFKEQ. Trimming pared 1 base from V and 5 bases from J, leaving 18 bases between. The CDR3 runs to 16 residues. The CDR3 sequence: CASSQGVGVSGDEQYF. Here the CDR3 DNA reads TGTGCCAGCAGCCAAGGAGTGGGGGTTAGCGGCGACGAGCAGTACTTC.

The rearrangement links TRBV27 to TRBJ2-3, with D hard to call. CDR1 MNHEY and CDR2 SMNVEV come from the germline V gene (reference sequence). The V and J ends lost 3 bases and 2 bases respectively, with 9 bases between them. CDR3 size: 14 residues. Here the CDR3 reads CASSFLLATDTQYF. CDR3 in DNA: TGTGCCAGCAGTTTTCTGCTTGCCACAGATACGCAGTATTTT.

The V gene is TRBV29-1, the J gene TRBJ2-5; TRBD1 or TRBD2 may be the D gene (5 bases each). V was shortened by 7 bases and J by 4 bases, with 16 bases between the two germline ends. The germline V gene has CDR1 SQVTM and CDR2 ANQGSEA. This CDR3 has 13 amino acids. CDR3: CSARGPDGETQYF. CDR3 DNA sequence: TGCAGCGCCCGGGGACCGGATGGAGAGACCCAGTACTTC.

Comments on this clone: One end of the junction varies from germline; a read error may be responsible. The chain carries TRBV7-2 and TRBJ1-1; the D is unclear. Germline CDR1 SGHTA, CDR2 FQGNSA. The CDR3 runs 13 residues. The CDR3 reads CAGSLAVGTEAFF. The CDR3 region has the DNA TGTGCCGGCAGCTTAGCTGTAGGCACTGAAGCTTTCTTT. Drawing the rest from reference TRBV7-2 and TRBJ1-1, the complete variable domain is GAGVSQSPSNKVTEKGKDVELRCDPISGHTALYWYRQSLGQGLEFLIYFQGNSAPDKSGLPSDRFSAERTGGSVSTLTIQRTQQEDSAVYLCAGSLAVGTEAFFGQGTRLTVV.

The gene calls are TRBV18 and TRBJ1-6; D perhaps matches TRBD1 (5 bases). Per the germline V gene, CDR1 is KGHSH and CDR2 is LQKENI. The CDR3 runs to 13 residues. With 3 bases removed from V and 13 bases from J, the gap between germline ends came to 13 bases. The CDR3 region is CASSPGTGQPLHF. The CDR3 DNA follows: TGTGCCAGCTCACCCGGGACGGGCCAGCCCCTCCACTTT.

The rearrangement joins TRBV25-1 to TRBJ1-1, with TRBD1 identical over 9 bases. The CDR3 totals 14 residues. Trimming took 8 bases from V and 4 from J; bases not matched to a gene: 8. Looked up from germline, CDR1 is MGHDK and CDR2 is SYGVNS. The CDR3 region is CASGQTGGVTEAFF. In DNA, the CDR3 is TGTGCCAGCGGACAGACAGGGGGAGTCACTGAAGCTTTCTTT.

This clone was recorded a few times. The chain combines TRBV23-1 with TRBJ2-3, with D tentatively TRBD1 (5 bases). TRBV23-1 belongs to the ORF category, with a function that is uncertain. V gave up 7 bases and J gave up 3 bases, with 14 bases separating them. The CDR3 totals 14 residues. The chain's CDR3 is CASTRSGWTDTQYF. DNA of the CDR3: TGCGCCAGCACACGGTCAGGGTGGACAGATACGCAGTATTTT.

The V gene is TRBV25-1, the J gene TRBJ1-6; maybe TRBD1 (5 bases). The germline CDR1 and CDR2 sequences are MGHDK and SYGVNS. V was shortened by 3 bases and J by 7 bases, with 16 bases between the two germline ends. The CDR3 contains 16 residues. CDR3 sequence reads: CASSDTRGGRNSPLHF. The DNA of the CDR3 is TGTGCCAGCAGTGATACGAGGGGAGGGAGGAATTCACCCCTCCACTTT.

The J gene is TRBJ2-3, the V gene TRBV15; D is perhaps TRBD2 (6 bases). The length of the CDR3 is 14 residues. V shed 1 base and J shed 2 bases, with 7 bases lying between them. Germline assignment: CDR1 LNHNV and CDR2 YYDKDF (reference sequence). CDR3 coding DNA: TGTGCCACCAGCAGAGGGGGGGACACAGATACGCAGTATTTT. Its translation: CATSRGGDTDTQYF.

The V and J genes are TRBV29-1 and TRBJ1-2, with no clear D. Trimming took 8 bases from V and 4 from J, leaving 23 bases between them. The CDR3 is 15 residues long. Germline V gene sequence: CDR1 SQVTM, CDR2 ANQGSEA. The CDR3: CSSALGLGEGYGYTF. Written as DNA, the CDR3 is TGCAGCTCTGCCTTGGGCCTCGGAGAGGGCTATGGCTACACCTTC.

The rearrangement uses TRBV6-1 and TRBJ2-7, with a possible D match to TRBD2 (7 bases). This CDR3 contains 12 residues. Trimming removed 9 bases from V and 3 bases from J, with 12 bases in between. Per germline, CDR1 MNHNS and CDR2 SASEGT. The CDR3 is CARTGRDYEQYF. Here the CDR3 DNA reads TGTGCCAGAACAGGGAGGGACTACGAGCAGTACTTC.

J is TRBJ1-1 and V is TRBV29-1, with D uncertain. This CDR3 spans 12 amino acids. Germline CDR1 and CDR2: SQVTM and ANQGSEA. With 6 bases removed from V and 5 bases from J, the gap between germline ends came to 13 bases. The CDR3 DNA reads as TGCAGCGTGCAGCCTGGAGGGACTGAAGCTTTCTTT. This codes for CSVQPGGTEAFF.

The rearrangement uses TRBV29-1 and TRBJ2-3; D gene ambiguous. V was cut by 7 bases and J by 1 base, with 9 bases left in between. Germline V lookup: CDR1 SQVTM, CDR2 ANQGSEA. The CDR3 runs 12 residues. The CDR3 reads CSESSGTDTQYF. Written as DNA, the CDR3 is TGCAGCGAAAGTTCAGGCACAGATACGCAGTATTTT.

This rearrangement joins TRBV30 to TRBJ1-4; 10 nucleotides match TRBD1. The germline V gene has CDR1 GTSNPN and CDR2 SVGIG (reference sequence). Unmatched junction bases numbered 7, after V lost 2 bases and J lost 7 bases. The CDR3 extends over 15 amino acids. CDR3 nucleotide sequence: TGTGCCTGGAGTTCCCCGGGGACAGGGGCTGAAAAACTGTTTTTT. Its translation is CAWSSPGTGAEKLFF.

This clone appeared a single time. The chain joins TRBV25-1 to TRBJ2-5, with D possibly TRBD1 on 6 matching bases. Between the trimmed V and J ends, which lost 7 bases and 7 bases, there was a span of 19 bases. Germline V gene sequence: CDR1 MGHDK, CDR2 SYGVNS. The CDR3 length is 14 residues. The DNA of the CDR3 is TGTGCCAGCACCTCCCAAGAGGGGGATGCGACCCAGTACTTC. It specifies CASTSQEGDATQYF.

The chain carries TRBV2 and TRBJ2-7, with D perhaps TRBD1 (5 bases). Germline V lookup: CDR1 SNHLY, CDR2 FYNNEI. Between the trimmed V and J ends, which lost 6 bases and 5 bases, there was a span of 14 bases. The CDR3 spans 13 residues. The CDR3, as DNA: TGTGCCAGCAGACAGGACCATGGGAACGAGCAGTACTTC. It is translated as CASRQDHGNEQYF. Variable domain in full (rest from reference TRBV2 and TRBJ2-7): EPEVTQTPSHQVTQMGQEVILRCVPISNHLYFYWYRQILGQKVEFLVSFYNNEISEKSEIFDDQFSVERPDGSNFTLKIRSTKLEDSAMYFCASRQDHGNEQYFGPGTRLTVT.

V is TRBV30 and J is TRBJ2-7, with 9 nucleotides matching TRBD1. The CDR3 length is 14 residues. Looked up from germline, CDR1 is GTSNPN and CDR2 is SVGIG (reference sequence). CDR3 bases: TGTGCAATGGTTGATCGGACAGGGGTTCGTGAGCAGTACTTC. This encodes CAMVDRTGVREQYF.

J is TRBJ1-1 and V is TRBV30; D unresolved. Trimming removed 2 bases from V and 7 bases from J, with 8 bases in between. The CDR3 contains 11 residues. From germline, CDR1 is GTSNPN and CDR2 SVGIG (reference sequence). The CDR3 DNA is TGTGCCTGGAGTTATGACTTTGAAGCTTTCTTT. Translating it yields CAWSYDFEAFF.

In DNA, the CDR3 is TGTGCCTGGAAGACGGGACACTATGGCTACACCTTC. Translating it yields CAWKTGHYGYTF. The chain carries TRBV30 and TRBJ1-2, with a weak D call TRBD1 (5 bases). The CDR3 contains 12 residues. CDR1 and CDR2 from the germline V gene are GTSNPN and SVGIG (reference sequence). Deletions cut 4 bases from V and 3 bases from J, with 9 bases between.

The chain links TRBV10-3 to TRBJ2-7, with D possibly TRBD2 on 6 matching bases. V lost 5 bases and J 2 bases, leaving 13 bases between the germline ends. The CDR3 has 14 residues. Per germline, CDR1 ENHRY and CDR2 SYGVKD. Here the CDR3 DNA reads TGTGCCATCAGTTACGGGGGAACAACCTACGAGCAGTACTTC. Its protein product is CAISYGGTTYEQYF.

The J gene is TRBJ2-5, the V gene TRBV9, with 8 bases lining up with TRBD2. Germline assignment: CDR1 SGDLS and CDR2 YYNGEE. This CDR3 has 17 residues. J was trimmed by 2 bases and V by 0 bases; bases with no gene match: 9. CDR3 nucleotides: TGTGCCAGCAGCGTAGCCGCGGGGGGAAGAAAGCAAGAGACCCAGTACTTC. It specifies CASSVAAGGRKQETQYF.

This chain links TRBV15 with TRBJ2-3; the D gene is possibly TRBD2 (5 bases). V lost 0 bases, J lost 10 bases, and 11 bases lay in between. Germline values: CDR1 LNHNV, CDR2 YYDKDF (reference sequence). The CDR3 spans 13 residues. The CDR3 nucleotides read TGTGCCACCAGCAGAGACCCGGAGGAGTCGCAGTATTTT. Protein sequence: CATSRDPEESQYF.

The genes are TRBV29-1 and TRBJ2-5; D may be TRBD1 (7 bases). This CDR3 has 13 residues. V lost 2 bases, J lost 2 bases, and 9 bases lay in between. Germline values: CDR1 SQVTM, CDR2 ANQGSEA. The CDR3 here is CSVEPGGQETQYF. The CDR3 DNA reads as TGCAGCGTTGAACCAGGGGGGCAAGAGACCCAGTACTTC.

The chain joins TRBV15 to TRBJ2-7; D call uncertain. Germline V gene lookup returns CDR1 LNHNV and CDR2 YYDKDF (reference sequence). V was cut by 0 bases and J by 9 bases, with 6 bases left in between. CDR3 length: 11 residues. The CDR3, as DNA: TGTGCCACCAGCAGAGATGCTGTGCAGTACTTC. Its protein is CATSRDAVQYF.